This TCR beta chain was identified during a study of control samples from healthy donors and cancer patients. The CDR3 contains 15 residues. Trimming took off 0 bases at V and 10 bases at J, with 16 bases between the two ends. Germline CDR1 GTSNPN, CDR2 SVGIG (reference sequence). The data were produced by immunoSEQ multiplex PCR, yet TCRdb's version contains in-frame clones alone and is incomplete. The data contain around 57,000 clones, about 91% of them seen just once; the ten biggest clones take up roughly 0.91%. This TCR came from a young man with colorectal cancer. The chain joins TRBV30 to TRBJ1-6, with TRBD1 as a possible D gene (5 bases). The sequencing input was PBMCs. Here the CDR3 reads CAWSVQNLGESPLHF. CDR3 DNA: TGTGCCTGGAGTGTACAGAATTTGGGGGAATCACCCCTCCACTTT.